The T cell receptor (beta chain) under discussion was sequenced for a study of beta chain features in type 1 diabetes. General study results and limits: Within each of all four CD4+ subsets, Type 1 diabetes patients had TCRB CDR3s that were moderately but significantly shorter.

Germline V lookup: CDR1 SSHAT, CDR2 FNYEAQ (reference sequence). This CDR3 is 14 amino acids long. Every isolated RNA sample was fully reverse transcribed, so sequencing captured expressed TCRB transcripts. This table comes from immunoSEQ multiplex PCR, and its TCRdb copy is limited to in-frame clones, with some not included. The sample has roughly 730,000 clones, over 10% seen once. To note about this clone: What it binds is not known. Germline is not matched at one junction end, which may reflect a read error.

The TCR was taken from a man between 18 and 29 years old with type 1 diabetes. The V call is TRBV7-7, the J call TRBJ2-2, with D unclear. The sample comprised naive CD4+ T cells from blood. DNA of the CDR3: TGTGCTAGCAGCCTGGCCAGAGACACCGGGGAGCTGTTTTTT. Translating gives CASSLARDTGELFF.